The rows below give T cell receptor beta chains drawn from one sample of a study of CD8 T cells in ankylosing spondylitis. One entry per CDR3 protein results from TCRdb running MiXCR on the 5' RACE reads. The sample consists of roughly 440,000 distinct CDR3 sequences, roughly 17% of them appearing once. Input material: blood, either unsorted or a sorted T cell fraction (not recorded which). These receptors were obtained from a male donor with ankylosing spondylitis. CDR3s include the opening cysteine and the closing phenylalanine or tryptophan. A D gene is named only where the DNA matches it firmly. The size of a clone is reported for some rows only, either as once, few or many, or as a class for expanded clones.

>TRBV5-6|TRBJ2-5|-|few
CASSLARKETQYF
TGTGCCAGCAGCTTGGCGCGAAAAGAGACCCAGTACTTC
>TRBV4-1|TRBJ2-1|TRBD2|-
CASSQEFGRAPSNEQFF
TGCGCCAGCAGCCAAGAGTTCGGGAGGGCCCCTAGTAATGAGCAGTTCTTC
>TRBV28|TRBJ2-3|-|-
CASSLPTSTDTQYF
TGTGCCAGCAGCCTTCCAACTAGCACAGATACGCAGTATTTT
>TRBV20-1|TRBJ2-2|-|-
CSASLVTGELFF
TGCAGTGCTAGTTTGGTTACCGGGGAGCTGTTTTTT
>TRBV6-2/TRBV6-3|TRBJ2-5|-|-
CASSSREETQYF
TGTGCCAGCAGTTCCAGGGAAGAGACCCAGTACTTC
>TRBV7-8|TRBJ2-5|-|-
CASSLRRYPQETQYF
TGTGCCAGCAGCCTCCGCAGATACCCACAAGAGACCCAGTACTTC
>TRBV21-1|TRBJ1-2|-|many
CASSKGPVGNYGYTF
TGTGCCAGCAGCAAAGGGCCCGTGGGCAACTATGGCTACACCTTC
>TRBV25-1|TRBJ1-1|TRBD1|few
CASSESGGPPLGTEAFF
TGTGCCAGCAGTGAATCAGGGGGACCCCCTCTGGGCACTGAAGCTTTCTTT
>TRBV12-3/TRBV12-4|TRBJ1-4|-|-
CASSPTRLEKLFF
TGTGCCAGCAGCCCAACCCGACTGGAAAAACTGTTTTTT
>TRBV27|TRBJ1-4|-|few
CASSLSHGVTNEKLFF
TGTGCCAGCAGTTTATCGCATGGGGTAACTAATGAAAAACTGTTTTTT
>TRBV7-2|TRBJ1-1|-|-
CASSPPGILRNTEAFF
TGTGCCAGCAGCCCGCCGGGGATATTAAGGAACACTGAAGCTTTCTTT
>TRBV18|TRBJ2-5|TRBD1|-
CASSPRQGTTETQYF
TGTGCCAGCTCACCGAGACAGGGGACCACGGAGACCCAGTACTTC
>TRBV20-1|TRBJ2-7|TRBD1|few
CSAIRDRDTWEQYF
TGCAGTGCCATCCGGGACAGAGATACTTGGGAGCAGTACTTC
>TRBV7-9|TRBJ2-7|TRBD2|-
CASSSLAGERSYEQYF
TGTGCCAGCAGCTCGCTAGCGGGAGAGCGGTCCTACGAGCAGTACTTC
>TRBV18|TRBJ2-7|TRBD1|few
CASSSRTGEGLNEQYF
TGTGCCAGCTCATCACGGACAGGGGAGGGCTTGAACGAGCAGTACTTC
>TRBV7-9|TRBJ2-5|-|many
CASSSGTIKQETQYF
TGTGCCAGCAGCTCCGGGACCATAAAGCAAGAGACCCAGTACTTC
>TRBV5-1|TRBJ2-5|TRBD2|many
CASSLTSGGLQETQYF
TGCGCCAGCAGCTTGACTAGCGGGGGTCTACAAGAGACCCAGTACTTC
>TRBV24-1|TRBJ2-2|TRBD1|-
CATSDLKGATGELFF
TGTGCCACCAGTGATTTGAAGGGGGCCACCGGGGAGCTGTTTTTT
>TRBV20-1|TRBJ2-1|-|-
CSATPYGSLNNEQFF
TGCAGTGCGACCCCCTACGGGAGCCTTAACAATGAGCAGTTCTTC
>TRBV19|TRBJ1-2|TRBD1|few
CASSTPTGAGYGYTF
TGTGCCAGTAGTACTCCGACAGGGGCCGGCTATGGCTACACCTTC
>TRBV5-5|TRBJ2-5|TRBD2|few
CASFLRGEETQYF
TGTGCCAGTTTCCTACGGGGGGAAGAGACCCAGTACTTC
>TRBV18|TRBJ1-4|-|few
CASSPGMGEKLFF
TGTGCCAGCTCACCAGGGATGGGTGAAAAACTGTTTTTT
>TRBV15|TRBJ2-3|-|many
CATSRDSGNTQYF
TGTGCCACCAGCAGAGATTCCGGGAATACGCAGTATTTT
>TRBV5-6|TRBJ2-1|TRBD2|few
CASSSAGASGGHSSYNEQFF
TGTGCCAGCAGCTCAGCAGGGGCTAGCGGGGGGCACAGCTCCTACAATGAGCAGTTCTTC
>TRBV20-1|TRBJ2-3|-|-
CLVQTPNKDTQYF
TGCCTCGTTCAGACCCCAAATAAAGATACGCAGTATTTT
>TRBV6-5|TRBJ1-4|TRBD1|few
CASSYSSPNRGKKLFF
TGTGCCAGCAGTTACTCCTCTCCGAACAGGGGAAAAAAACTGTTTTTT
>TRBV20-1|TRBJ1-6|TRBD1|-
CSARVSYLTGGYNSPLHF
TGCAGTGCTAGAGTTTCATACCTGACAGGGGGCTATAATTCACCCCTCCACTTT
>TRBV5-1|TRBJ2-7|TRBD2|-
CASRDLAGHYEQYF
TGCGCCAGCCGAGACCTAGCGGGGCACTACGAGCAGTACTTC
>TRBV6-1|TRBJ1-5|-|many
CASSPEGSSNQPQHF
TGTGCCAGCAGCCCAGAGGGCTCTAGCAATCAGCCCCAGCATTTT